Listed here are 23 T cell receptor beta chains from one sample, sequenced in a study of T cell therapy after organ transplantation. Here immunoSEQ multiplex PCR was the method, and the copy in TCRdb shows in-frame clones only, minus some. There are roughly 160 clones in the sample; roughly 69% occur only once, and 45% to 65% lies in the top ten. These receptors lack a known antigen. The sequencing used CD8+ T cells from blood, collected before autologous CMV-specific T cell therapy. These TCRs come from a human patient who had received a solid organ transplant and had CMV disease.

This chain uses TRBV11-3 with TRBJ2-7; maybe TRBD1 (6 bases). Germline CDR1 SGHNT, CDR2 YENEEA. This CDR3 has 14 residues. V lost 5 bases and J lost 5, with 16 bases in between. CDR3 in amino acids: CASSRNSGGNEQYF. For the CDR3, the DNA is TGTGCCAGCAGCCGGAACTCTGGGGGCAACGAGCAGTACTTC.

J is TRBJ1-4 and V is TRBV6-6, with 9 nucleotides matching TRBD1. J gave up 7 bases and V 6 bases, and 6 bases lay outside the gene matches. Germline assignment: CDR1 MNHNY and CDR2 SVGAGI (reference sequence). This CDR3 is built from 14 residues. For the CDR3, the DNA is TGTGCCAGCAGGGAAGGGACAGGGTTTGAAAAACTGTTTTTT. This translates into CASREGTGFEKLFF.

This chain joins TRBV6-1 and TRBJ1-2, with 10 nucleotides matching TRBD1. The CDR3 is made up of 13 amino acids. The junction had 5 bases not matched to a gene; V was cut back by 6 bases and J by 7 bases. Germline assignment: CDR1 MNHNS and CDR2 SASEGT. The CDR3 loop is CASRPGTGVGYTF. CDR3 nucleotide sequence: TGTGCCAGCAGACCCGGGACAGGGGTTGGCTACACCTTC.

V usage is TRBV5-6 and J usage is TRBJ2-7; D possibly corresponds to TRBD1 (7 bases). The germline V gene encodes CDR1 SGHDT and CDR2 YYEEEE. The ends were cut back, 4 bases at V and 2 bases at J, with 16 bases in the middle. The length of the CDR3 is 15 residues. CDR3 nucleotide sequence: TGTGCCAGCAGCGGAGGGGACAGCCCCACCTACGAGCAGTACTTC. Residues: CASSGGDSPTYEQYF.

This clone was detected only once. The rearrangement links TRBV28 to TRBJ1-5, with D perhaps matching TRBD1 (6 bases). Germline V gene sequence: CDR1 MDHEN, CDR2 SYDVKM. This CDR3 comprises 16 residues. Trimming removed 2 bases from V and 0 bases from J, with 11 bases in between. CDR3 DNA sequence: TGTGCCAGCAGTTTACCCCAGGGACATAGCAATCAGCCCCAGCATTTT. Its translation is CASSLPQGHSNQPQHF.

Here the CDR3 DNA reads TGTGCCAGCAGCTTCCGGCTAGCGGGAGATAATAGCGAGCAGTACTTC. This translates into CASSFRLAGDNSEQYF. The chain is built from TRBV7-9 and TRBJ2-7, with 10 nucleotides matching TRBD2. Germline CDR1 reads SEHNR; CDR2 reads FQNEAQ (reference sequence). V shed 3 bases and J 6 bases; nucleotides not matched to a gene: 11. The CDR3 spans 16 residues.

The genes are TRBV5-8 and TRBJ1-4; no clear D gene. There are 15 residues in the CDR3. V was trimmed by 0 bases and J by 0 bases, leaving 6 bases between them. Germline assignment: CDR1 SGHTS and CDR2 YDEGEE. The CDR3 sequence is CASSLDSSTNEKLFF. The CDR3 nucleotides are TGTGCCAGCAGCTTGGACAGTTCAACTAATGAAAAACTGTTTTTT.

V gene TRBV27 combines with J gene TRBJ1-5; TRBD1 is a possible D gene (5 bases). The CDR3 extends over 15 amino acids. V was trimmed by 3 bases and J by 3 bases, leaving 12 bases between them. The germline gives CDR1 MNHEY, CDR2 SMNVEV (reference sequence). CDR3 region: CASSFGWDFNQPQHF. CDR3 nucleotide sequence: TGTGCCAGCAGTTTTGGATGGGACTTCAATCAGCCCCAGCATTTT.

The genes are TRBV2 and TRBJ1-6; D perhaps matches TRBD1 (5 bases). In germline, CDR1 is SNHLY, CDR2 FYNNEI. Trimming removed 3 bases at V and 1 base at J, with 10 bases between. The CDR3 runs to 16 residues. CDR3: CASSEVRVSYNSPLHF. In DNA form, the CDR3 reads TGTGCCAGCAGTGAGGTCAGGGTGTCCTATAATTCACCCCTCCACTTT.

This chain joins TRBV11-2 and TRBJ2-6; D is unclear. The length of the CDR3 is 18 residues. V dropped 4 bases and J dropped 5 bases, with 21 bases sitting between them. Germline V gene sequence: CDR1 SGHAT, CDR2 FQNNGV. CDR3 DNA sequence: TGTGCCAGCAGCTGGTATATCAAGCAACAAAGTCGGGCCAACGTCCTGACTTTC. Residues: CASSWYIKQQSRANVLTF.

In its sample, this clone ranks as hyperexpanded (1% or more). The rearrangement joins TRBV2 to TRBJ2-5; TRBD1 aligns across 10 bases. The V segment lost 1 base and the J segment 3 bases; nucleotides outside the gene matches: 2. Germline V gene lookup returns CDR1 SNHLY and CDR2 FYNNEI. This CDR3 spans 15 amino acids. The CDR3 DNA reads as TGTGCCAGCAGTGAAGTCGGGACAGGGGAAGAGACCCAGTACTTC. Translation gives CASSEVGTGEETQYF.

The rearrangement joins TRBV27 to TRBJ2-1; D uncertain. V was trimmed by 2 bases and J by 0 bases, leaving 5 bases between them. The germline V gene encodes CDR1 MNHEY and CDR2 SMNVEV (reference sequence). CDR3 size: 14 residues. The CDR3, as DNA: TGTGCCAGCAGTTTAGCGCTCTCCTACAATGAGCAGTTCTTC. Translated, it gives CASSLALSYNEQFF.

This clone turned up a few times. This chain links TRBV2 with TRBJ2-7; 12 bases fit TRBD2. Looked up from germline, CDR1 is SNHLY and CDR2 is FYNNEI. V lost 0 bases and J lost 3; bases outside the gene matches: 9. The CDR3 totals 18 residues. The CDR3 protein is CASSEAWTSGKLYYEQYF. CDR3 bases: TGTGCCAGCAGTGAAGCCTGGACTAGCGGGAAACTATACTACGAGCAGTACTTC.

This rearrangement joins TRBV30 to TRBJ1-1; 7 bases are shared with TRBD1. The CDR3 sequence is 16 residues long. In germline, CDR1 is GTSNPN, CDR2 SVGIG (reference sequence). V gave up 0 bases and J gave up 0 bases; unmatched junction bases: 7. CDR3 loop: CAWSVTPDRLNTEAFF. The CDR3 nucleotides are TGTGCCTGGAGTGTCACCCCGGACAGGTTGAACACTGAAGCTTTCTTT. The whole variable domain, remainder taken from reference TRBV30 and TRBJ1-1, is SQTIHQWPATLVQPVGSPLSLECTVEGTSNPNLYWYRQAAGRGLQLLFYSVGIGQISSEVPQNLSASRPQDRQFILSSKKLLLSDSGFYLCAWSVTPDRLNTEAFFGQGTRLTVV.

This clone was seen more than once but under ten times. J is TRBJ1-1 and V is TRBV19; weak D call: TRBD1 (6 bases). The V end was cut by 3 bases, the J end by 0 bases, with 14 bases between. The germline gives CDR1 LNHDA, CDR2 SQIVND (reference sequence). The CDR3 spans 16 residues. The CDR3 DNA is TGTGCCAGTAGTATTCCCACCCAGGGGCTGAACACTGAAGCTTTCTTT. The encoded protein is CASSIPTQGLNTEAFF. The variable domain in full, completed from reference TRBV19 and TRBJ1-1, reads DGGITQSPKYLFRKEGQNVTLSCEQNLNHDAMYWYRQDPGQGLRLIYYSQIVNDFQKGDIAEGYSVSREKKESFPLTVTSAQKNPTAFYLCASSIPTQGLNTEAFFGQGTRLTVV.

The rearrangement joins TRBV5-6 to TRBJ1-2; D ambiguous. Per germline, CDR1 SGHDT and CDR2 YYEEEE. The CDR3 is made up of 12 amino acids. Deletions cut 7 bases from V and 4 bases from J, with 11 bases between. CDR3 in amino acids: CASRRKTYGYTF. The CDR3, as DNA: TGTGCCAGCCGTCGAAAGACCTATGGCTACACCTTC.

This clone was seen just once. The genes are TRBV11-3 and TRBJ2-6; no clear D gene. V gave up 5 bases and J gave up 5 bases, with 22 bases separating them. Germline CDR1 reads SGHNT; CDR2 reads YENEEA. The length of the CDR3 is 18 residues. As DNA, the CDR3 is TGTGCCAGCAGCAAAGGCCCATCTCGACAAAGTCGGGCCAACGTCCTGACTTTC. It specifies CASSKGPSRQSRANVLTF. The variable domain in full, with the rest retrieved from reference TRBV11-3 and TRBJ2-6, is EAGVVQSPRYKIIEKKQPVAFWCNPISGHNTLYWYLQNLGQGPELLIRYENEEAVDDSQLPKDRFSAERLKGVDSTLKIQPAELGDSAVYLCASSKGPSRQSRANVLTFGAGSRLTVL.

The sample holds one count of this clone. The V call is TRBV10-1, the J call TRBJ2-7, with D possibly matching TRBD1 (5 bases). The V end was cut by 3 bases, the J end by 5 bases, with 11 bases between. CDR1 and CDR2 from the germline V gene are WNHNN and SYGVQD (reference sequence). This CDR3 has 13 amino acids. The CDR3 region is CASSDGHNDEQYF. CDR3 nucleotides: TGCGCCAGCAGTGATGGACACAACGACGAGCAGTACTTC.

Here the CDR3 DNA reads TGTGCCTGGCAACTAGCTGCTAGCACAGATACGCAGTATTTT. Protein product: CAWQLAASTDTQYF. This chain joins TRBV30 and TRBJ2-3; D is perhaps TRBD2 (6 bases). Per germline, CDR1 GTSNPN and CDR2 SVGIG (reference sequence). This CDR3 spans 14 amino acids. V was shortened by 5 bases and J by 0 bases, with 12 bases between the two germline ends.

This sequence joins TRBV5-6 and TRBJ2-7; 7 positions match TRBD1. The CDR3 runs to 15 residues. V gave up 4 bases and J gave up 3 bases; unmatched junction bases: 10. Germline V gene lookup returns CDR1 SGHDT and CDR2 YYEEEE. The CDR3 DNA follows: TGTGCCAGCAGCGGCGGACAGGTTTCTCTCTACGAGCAGTACTTC. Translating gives CASSGGQVSLYEQYF. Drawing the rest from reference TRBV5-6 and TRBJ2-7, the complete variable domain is DAGVTQSPTHLIKTRGQQVTLRCSPKSGHDTVSWYQQALGQGPQFIFQYYEEEERQRGNFPDRFSGHQFPNYSSELNVNALLLGDSALYLCASSGGQVSLYEQYFGPGTRLTVT.

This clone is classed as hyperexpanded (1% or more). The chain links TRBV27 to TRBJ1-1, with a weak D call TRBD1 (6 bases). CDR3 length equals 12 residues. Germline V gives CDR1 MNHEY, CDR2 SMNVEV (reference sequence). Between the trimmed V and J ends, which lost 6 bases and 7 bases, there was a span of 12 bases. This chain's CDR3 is CASRDRLDEAFF. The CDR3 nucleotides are TGTGCCAGCAGGGACAGATTAGATGAAGCTTTCTTT.

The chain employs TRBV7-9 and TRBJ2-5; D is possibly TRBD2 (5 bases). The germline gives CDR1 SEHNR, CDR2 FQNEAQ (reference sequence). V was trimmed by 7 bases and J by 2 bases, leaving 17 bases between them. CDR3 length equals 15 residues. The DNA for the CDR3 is TGTGCCAGCAACAAACTAGAGTCGGGTCAAGAGACCCAGTACTTC. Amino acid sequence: CASNKLESGQETQYF.

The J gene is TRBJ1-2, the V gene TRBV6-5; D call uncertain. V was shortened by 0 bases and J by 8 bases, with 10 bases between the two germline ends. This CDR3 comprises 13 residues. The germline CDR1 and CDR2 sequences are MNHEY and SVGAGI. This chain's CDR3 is CASSYSDGSGYTF. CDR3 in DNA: TGTGCCAGCAGTTACTCCGACGGGAGCGGCTACACCTTC.